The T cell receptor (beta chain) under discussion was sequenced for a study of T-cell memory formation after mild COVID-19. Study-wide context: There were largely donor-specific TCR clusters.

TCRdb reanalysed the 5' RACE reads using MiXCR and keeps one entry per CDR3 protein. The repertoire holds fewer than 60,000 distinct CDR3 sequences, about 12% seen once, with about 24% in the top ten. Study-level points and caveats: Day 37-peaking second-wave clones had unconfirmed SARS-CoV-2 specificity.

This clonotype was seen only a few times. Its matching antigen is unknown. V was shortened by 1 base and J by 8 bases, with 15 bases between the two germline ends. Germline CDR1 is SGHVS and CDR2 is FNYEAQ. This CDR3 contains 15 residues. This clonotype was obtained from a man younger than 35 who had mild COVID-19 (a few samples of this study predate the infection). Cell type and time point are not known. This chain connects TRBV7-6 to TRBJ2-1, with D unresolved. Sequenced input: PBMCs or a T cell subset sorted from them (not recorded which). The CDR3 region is CASSLGSHGRYEQFF. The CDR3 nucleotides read TGTGCCAGCAGCTTAGGAAGTCATGGACGCTATGAGCAGTTCTTC.